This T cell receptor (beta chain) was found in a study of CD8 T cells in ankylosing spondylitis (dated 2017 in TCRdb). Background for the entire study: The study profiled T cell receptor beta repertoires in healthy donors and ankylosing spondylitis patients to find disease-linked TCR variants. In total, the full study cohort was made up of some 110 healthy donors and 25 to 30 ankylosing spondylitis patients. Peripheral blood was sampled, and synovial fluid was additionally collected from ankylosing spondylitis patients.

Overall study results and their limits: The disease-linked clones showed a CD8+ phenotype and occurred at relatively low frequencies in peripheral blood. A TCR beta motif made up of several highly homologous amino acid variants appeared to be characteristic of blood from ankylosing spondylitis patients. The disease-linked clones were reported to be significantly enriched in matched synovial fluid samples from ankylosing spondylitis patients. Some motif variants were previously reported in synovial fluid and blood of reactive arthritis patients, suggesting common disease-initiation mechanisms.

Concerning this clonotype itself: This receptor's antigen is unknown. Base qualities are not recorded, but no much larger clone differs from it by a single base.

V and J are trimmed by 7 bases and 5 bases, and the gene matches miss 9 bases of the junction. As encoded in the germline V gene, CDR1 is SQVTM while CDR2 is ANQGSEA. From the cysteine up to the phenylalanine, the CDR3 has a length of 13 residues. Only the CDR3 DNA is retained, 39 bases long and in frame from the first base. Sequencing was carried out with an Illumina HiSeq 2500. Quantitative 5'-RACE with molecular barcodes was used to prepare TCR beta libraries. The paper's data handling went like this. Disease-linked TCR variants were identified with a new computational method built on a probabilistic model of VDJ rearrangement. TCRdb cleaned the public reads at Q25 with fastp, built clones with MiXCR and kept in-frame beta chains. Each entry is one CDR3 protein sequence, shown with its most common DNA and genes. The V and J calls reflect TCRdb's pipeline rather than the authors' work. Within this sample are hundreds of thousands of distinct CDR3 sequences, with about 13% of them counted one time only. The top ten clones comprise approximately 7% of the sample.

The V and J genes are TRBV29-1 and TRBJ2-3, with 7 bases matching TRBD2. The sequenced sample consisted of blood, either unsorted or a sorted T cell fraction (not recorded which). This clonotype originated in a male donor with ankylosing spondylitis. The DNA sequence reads TGCAGCGATGATGGGGCGGGGGTAGATACGCAGTATTTT. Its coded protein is CSDDGAGVDTQYF.